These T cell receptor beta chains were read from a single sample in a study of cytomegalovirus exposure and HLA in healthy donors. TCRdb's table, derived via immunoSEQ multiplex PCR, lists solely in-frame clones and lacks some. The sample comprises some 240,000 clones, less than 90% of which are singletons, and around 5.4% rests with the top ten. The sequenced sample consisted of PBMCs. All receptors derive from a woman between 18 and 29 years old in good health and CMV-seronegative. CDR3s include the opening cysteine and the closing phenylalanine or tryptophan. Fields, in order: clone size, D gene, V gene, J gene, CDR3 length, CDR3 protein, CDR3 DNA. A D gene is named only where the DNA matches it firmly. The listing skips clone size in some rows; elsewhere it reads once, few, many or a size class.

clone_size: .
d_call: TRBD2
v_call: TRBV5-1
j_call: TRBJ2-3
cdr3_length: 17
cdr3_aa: CASSLVASGAPTDTQYF
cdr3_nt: TGCGCCAGCAGCTTGGTGGCTAGCGGAGCCCCCACAGATACGCAGTATTTT

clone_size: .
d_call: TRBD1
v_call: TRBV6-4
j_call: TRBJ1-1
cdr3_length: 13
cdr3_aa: CASSKDRGREAFF
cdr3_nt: TGTGCCAGCAGTAAGGACAGGGGGCGGGAGGCTTTCTTT

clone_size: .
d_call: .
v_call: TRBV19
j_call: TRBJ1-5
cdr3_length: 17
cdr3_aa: CASSIDSGRVSVQPQHF
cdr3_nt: TGTGCCAGTAGTATAGACAGCGGTAGGGTCAGTGTTCAGCCCCAGCATTTT

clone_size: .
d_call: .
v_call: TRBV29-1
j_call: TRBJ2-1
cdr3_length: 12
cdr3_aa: CSVEETGNEQFF
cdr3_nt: TGCAGCGTTGAAGAGACAGGCAATGAGCAGTTCTTC

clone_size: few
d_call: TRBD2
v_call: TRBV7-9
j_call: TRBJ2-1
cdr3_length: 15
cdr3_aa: CASSTLAGVWNEQFF
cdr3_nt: TGTGCCAGCAGCACGCTAGCGGGAGTCTGGAATGAGCAGTTCTTC

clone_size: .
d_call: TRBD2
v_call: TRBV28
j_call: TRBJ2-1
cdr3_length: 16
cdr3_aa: CASSSPAGESYNEQFF
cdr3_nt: TGTGCCAGCAGTTCCCCAGCGGGAGAGTCCTACAATGAGCAGTTCTTC

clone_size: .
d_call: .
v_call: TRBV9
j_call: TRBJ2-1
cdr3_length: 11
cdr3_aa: CASSVAREQFF
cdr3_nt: TGTGCCAGCAGCGTAGCCCGGGAGCAGTTCTTC

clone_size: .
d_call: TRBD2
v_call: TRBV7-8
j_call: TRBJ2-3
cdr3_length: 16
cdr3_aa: CASSFGTTSPKDTQYF
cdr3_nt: TGTGCCAGCAGCTTTGGGACTACCTCACCTAAAGATACGCAGTATTTT

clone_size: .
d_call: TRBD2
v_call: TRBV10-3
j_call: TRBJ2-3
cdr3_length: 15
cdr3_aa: CAISGGLAGGDTQYF
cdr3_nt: TGTGCCATCAGTGGGGGACTAGCGGGAGGAGATACGCAGTATTTT

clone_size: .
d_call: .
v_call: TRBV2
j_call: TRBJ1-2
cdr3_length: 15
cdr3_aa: CASSEGRQSRNGYTF
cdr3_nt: TGTGCCAGCAGTGAAGGTCGACAGAGTAGAAATGGCTACACCTTC